This T cell receptor beta chain was recorded in a study of blood T cell repertoires in COVID-19. About the research overall: The United States, Italy and Spain provided the acute and convalescent COVID-19 samples. T cells, B-cell-depleted T cells, or PBMCs provided the cDNA or gDNA that served as material.

The V gene's germline CDR1 is SEHNR and CDR2 FQNEAQ (reference sequence). CDR3 length: 15 residues. Germline trimming cut 5 bases from V and 10 bases from J; bases unmatched to any gene: 9. Original processing methods: Using reference gene primer amplification, nucleated cell counts were estimated. Method: immunoSEQ multiplex PCR; TCRdb's copy keeps in-frame clones and lacks some. V, J and clone size were drawn from that table, and D and trimming were deduced from the DNA. Of roughly 200,000 clones listed, roughly 85% were seen once; the top ten hold about 4%. Individuals aged roughly 18 to 95 years were recruited from 24 US areas.

This clonotype was sampled from a woman aged 35 to 49 with acute COVID-19. The chain couples TRBV7-9 to TRBJ1-6; 9 bases match TRBD1. Material: PBMCs or T cells enriched from blood (not recorded which). Written as DNA, the CDR3 is TGTGCCAGCAGCGCACCGGGACAGGGAGGCTCACCCCTCCACTTT. It yields the protein CASSAPGQGGSPLHF. Full variable domain (remainder filled in from reference TRBV7-9 and TRBJ1-6): DTGVSQNPRHKITKRGQNVTFRCDPISEHNRLYWYRQTLGQGPEFLTYFQNEAQLEKSRLLSDRFSAERPKGSFSTLEIQRTEQGDSAMYLCASSAPGQGGSPLHFGNGTRLTVT.